This TCR beta chain was recovered during a study of molecular identifiers for immune sequencing clone quantification. Study in general: The replicates split RNA from about 19,000 or 110,000 naive CD8 cells five ways and sequenced four. Broader study findings: Detectable among 800,000 to 1,000,000 naive cells, according to reports, was Jurkat TCR RNA spiked in from one cell.

Libraries of bulk TCR were made by previously described methods (with listed TCR primers). TCRdb re-called the PCR reads with MiXCR, one entry per CDR3 protein. Of about 86,000 distinct CDR3 sequences in the sample, around 27% were seen once. With RNA at 10%, 30% or 50%, naive CD8 libraries came from roughly 21,000 to 960,000 sorted cells. In germline, CDR1 is SGHKS, CDR2 YYEKEE (reference sequence). The CDR3 sequence is 16 residues long. Germline trimming cut 3 bases from V and 0 bases from J; bases unmatched to any gene: 8. This clonotype was recorded many times. Antigen specificity is unknown. This clonotype was obtained from a human donor in good health. Some libraries in this study had Jurkat cell RNA spiked in. The V and J genes are TRBV5-5 and TRBJ2-5, with 7 nucleotides matching TRBD1. The sample comprised naive CD8+ T cells from blood, with Jurkat cell RNA spiked in. The subset here: FACS-sorted CD8+CD4-CCR7+CD45RA+ naive T cells. CDR3 amino acids: CASSYRDRKDQETQYF. The CDR3 coding sequence is TGTGCCAGCAGCTATCGGGACAGAAAAGACCAAGAGACCCAGTACTTC. Combining the CDR3 with reference TRBV5-5 and TRBJ2-5 gives the whole variable domain DAGVTQSPTHLIKTRGQQVTLRCSPISGHKSVSWYQQVLGQGPQFIFQYYEKEERGRGNFPDRFSARQFPNYSSELNVNALLLGDSALYLCASSYRDRKDQETQYFGPGTRLLVL.